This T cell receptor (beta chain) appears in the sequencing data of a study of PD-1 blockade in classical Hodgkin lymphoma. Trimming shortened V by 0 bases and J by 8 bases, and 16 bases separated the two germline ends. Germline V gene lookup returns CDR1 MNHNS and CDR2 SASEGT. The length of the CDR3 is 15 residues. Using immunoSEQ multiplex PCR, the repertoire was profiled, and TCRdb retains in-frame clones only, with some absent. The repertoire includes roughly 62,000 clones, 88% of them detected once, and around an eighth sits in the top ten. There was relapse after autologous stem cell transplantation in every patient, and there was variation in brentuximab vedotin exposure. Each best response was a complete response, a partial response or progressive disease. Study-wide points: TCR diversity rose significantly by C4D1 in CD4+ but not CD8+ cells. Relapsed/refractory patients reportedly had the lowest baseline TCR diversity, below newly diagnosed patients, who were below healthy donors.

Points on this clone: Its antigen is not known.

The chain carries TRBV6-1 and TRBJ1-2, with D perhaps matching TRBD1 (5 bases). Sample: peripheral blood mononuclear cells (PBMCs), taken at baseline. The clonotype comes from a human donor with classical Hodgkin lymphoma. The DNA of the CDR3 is TGTGCCAGCAGTGAAGCGGGGGTCCTGCGACGGGGCTACACCTTC. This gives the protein CASSEAGVLRRGYTF.